The clone carrying this TCR beta chain appeared many times. This entry belongs to a study of Graves' ophthalmopathy and Graves' hyperthyroidism. Germline loops: CDR1 KGHDR, CDR2 SFDVKD. V shed 4 bases and J shed 3 bases, with 12 bases lying between them. The CDR3 sequence is 15 residues long. CDR3 regions of TCR beta were amplified from RNA transcripts. Second-round multiplex PCR came after first-round RT-PCR with HTBI primers. TCRdb re-called the multiplex PCR reads through MiXCR, storing one row per CDR3 protein. Of some 380,000 distinct CDR3 sequences in the sample, less than 20% are singletons; the top ten hold 5.5% to 7%.

This sequence joins TRBV24-1 and TRBJ1-5; D uncertain. The sequence derives from a young woman with stable Graves' hyperthyroidism. The sequenced sample was peripheral blood. The CDR3: CATSDPQSPNQPQHF. For the CDR3, the DNA is TGTGCCACCAGTGACCCACAAAGCCCCAATCAGCCCCAGCATTTT.